Following are 23 T cell receptor beta chains from one sample sequenced in a study of blood T cell repertoires in COVID-19. Only in-frame clones appear in the TCRdb table, and some are missing; sequencing was by immunoSEQ multiplex PCR. Here the sample spans over 150,000 clones, roughly 87% being singletons. Sequenced sample: PBMCs or T cells enriched from blood (not recorded which). The receptor source for this set is a woman in her forties or fifties who had recovered from COVID-19.

The V and J genes are TRBV29-1 and TRBJ1-1, with D possibly TRBD1 on 5 matching bases. Trimming stripped 5 bases from V and 5 bases from J, with 15 bases between. In germline, CDR1 is SQVTM, CDR2 ANQGSEA. There are 13 residues in the CDR3. The CDR3 protein is CSVSPGGRTEAFF. The CDR3 DNA is TGCAGCGTTTCACCCGGGGGGAGGACTGAAGCTTTCTTT. The full variable domain, with the rest looked up from reference TRBV29-1 and TRBJ1-1, is SAVISQKPSRDICQRGTSLTIQCQVDSQVTMMFWYRQQPGQSLTLIATANQGSEATYESGFVIDKFPISRPNLTFSTLTVSNMSPEDSSIYLCSVSPGGRTEAFFGQGTRLTVV.

This chain joins TRBV7-9 and TRBJ2-3; TRBD1 is a possible D gene (5 bases). The germline V gene has CDR1 SEHNR and CDR2 FQNEAQ (reference sequence). The CDR3 covers 14 residues. V lost 5 bases and J 2 bases, leaving 11 bases between the germline ends. The CDR3 sequence: CASSPQGYTDTQYF. The CDR3 bases are TGTGCCAGCAGCCCTCAGGGATACACAGATACGCAGTATTTT.

DNA for the CDR3: TGCAGTGCTAGTCCCCAGGGGCTCGATGAGCAGTTCTTC. Protein: CSASPQGLDEQFF. The rearrangement links TRBV20-1 to TRBJ2-1; the D gene is possibly TRBD1 (6 bases). The length of the CDR3 is 13 residues. Between the trimmed V and J ends, which lost 3 bases and 8 bases, there was a span of 14 bases. Per germline, CDR1 DFQATT and CDR2 SNEGSKA (reference sequence).

The chain combines TRBV10-2 with TRBJ1-5, with a tentative D call TRBD1 (5 bases). CDR1 is WSHSY and CDR2 is SAAADI in the germline V gene. This CDR3 has 14 residues. The ends were cut back, 3 bases at V and 4 bases at J, with 10 bases in the middle. CDR3 DNA sequence: TGCGCCAGCAGTGATAGGGGTTGGAATCAGCCCCAGCATTTT. Its translation: CASSDRGWNQPQHF.

The chain employs TRBV27 and TRBJ1-4; weak D call: TRBD1 (6 bases). There are 18 residues in the CDR3. V was cut by 0 bases and J by 3 bases, with 17 bases left in between. Looked up from germline, CDR1 is MNHEY and CDR2 is SMNVEV (reference sequence). CDR3 amino acids: CASSLSGGRGAANEKLFF. CDR3 bases: TGTGCCAGCAGTTTATCAGGCGGCAGGGGTGCGGCTAATGAAAAACTGTTTTTT.

The chain has TRBV3-1 (or the pseudogene TRBV3-2) and TRBJ1-2, with 8 bases that match TRBD1. Germline trimming cut 4 bases from V and 8 bases from J; bases unmatched to any gene: 9. The CDR3 is made up of 14 amino acids. In germline, CDR1 is LGHDT, CDR2 YNNKEL (reference sequence). CDR3 coding DNA: TGTGCCAGCAGCCCGGTCGGACAGGGCCGGGGCTACACCTTC. Its translation: CASSPVGQGRGYTF.

CDR3 loop: CASSVDRGGDEQYF. The CDR3 nucleotides are TGTGCCAGCAGTGTGGACAGGGGTGGAGACGAGCAGTACTTC. This chain connects TRBV27 to TRBJ2-7; 9 bases are shared with TRBD1. After removal of 5 bases from V and 5 bases from J, the junction contained 7 bases not matched to a gene. The CDR3 is 14 residues long. Germline V gene sequence: CDR1 MNHEY, CDR2 SMNVEV (reference sequence).

This sequence joins TRBV15 and TRBJ1-1, with 9 bases aligning to TRBD1. CDR1 and CDR2 from the germline V gene are LNHNV and YYDKDF (reference sequence). This CDR3 is built from 14 residues. The ends lost 8 bases at V and 5 bases at J; junction bases unmatched: 9. CDR3: CATVRDRVVTEAFF. DNA for the CDR3: TGTGCCACCGTCCGGGACAGGGTAGTTACTGAAGCTTTCTTT.

The chain uses TRBV28 and TRBJ2-1, with unresolved D. In germline, CDR1 is MDHEN, CDR2 SYDVKM. The V end was cut by 3 bases, the J end by 8 bases, with 5 bases between. The CDR3 has 11 residues. In DNA, the CDR3 is TGTGCCAGCAGTTTTATCCATGAGCAGTTCTTC. It yields the protein CASSFIHEQFF.

The V and J genes are TRBV6-5 and TRBJ2-7; 10 bases line up with TRBD2. After removal of 8 bases from V and 7 bases from J, the junction contained 11 bases not matched to a gene. CDR1 is MNHEY and CDR2 is SVGAGI in the germline V gene. The CDR3 spans 14 residues. DNA of the CDR3: TGTGCCAGCGATGCAGCGGGAGGGCCGTTGGAGCAGTACTTC. It is translated as CASDAAGGPLEQYF.

The V call is TRBV27, the J call TRBJ1-6; D is perhaps TRBD1 (5 bases). This CDR3 contains 15 residues. Trimming shortened V by 8 bases and J by 4 bases, and 15 bases separated the two germline ends. Germline CDR1 reads MNHEY; CDR2 reads SMNVEV (reference sequence). In DNA form, the CDR3 reads TGTGCCAGCCGTTCCCGACAGAGTTATAATTCACCCCTCCACTTT. Translation gives CASRSRQSYNSPLHF.

This chain joins TRBV7-9 and TRBJ1-5, with TRBD1 matching over 7 bases. CDR3 size: 15 residues. J gave up 4 bases and V 6 bases, and 9 bases lay outside the gene matches. Germline V gene data show CDR1 as SEHNR and CDR2 as FQNEAQ (reference sequence). CDR3 amino acids: CASSQTGTENQPQHF. CDR3 DNA sequence: TGTGCCAGCAGTCAAACCGGGACAGAAAATCAGCCCCAGCATTTT.

The V gene is TRBV12-5, the J gene TRBJ2-1; 10 nucleotides agree with TRBD2. The CDR3 sequence is 16 residues long. In germline, CDR1 is LGHNT, CDR2 FRNRAP. J gave up 7 bases and V 0 bases, and 6 bases lay outside the gene matches. The CDR3 DNA reads as TGTGCTAGTGGTTTGGTAAGAGCGGGAGGGCCAAATGAGCAGTTCTTC. Translating it yields CASGLVRAGGPNEQFF.

The V and J genes are TRBV18 and TRBJ1-6; D is possibly TRBD1 (5 bases). This CDR3 comprises 15 residues. Trimming removed 0 bases at V and 7 bases at J, with 10 bases between. The germline V gene has CDR1 KGHSH and CDR2 LQKENI. In DNA form, the CDR3 reads TGTGCCAGCTCACCACCAGCGGGGGACAATTCACCCCTCCACTTT. Its translation: CASSPPAGDNSPLHF.

This clone turned up a few times. This chain's CDR3 is CSIRLDPKNIQYF. The CDR3 DNA is TGCAGCATCCGTCTAGATCCCAAAAACATTCAGTACTTC. V gene TRBV29-1 combines with J gene TRBJ2-4, with D unresolved. Trimming cost V 8 bases and J 2 bases, with 13 bases left between them. The CDR3 runs 13 residues. CDR1 is SQVTM and CDR2 is ANQGSEA in the germline V gene.

The chain employs TRBV19 and TRBJ1-2; 10 bases agree with TRBD1. Germline CDR1 LNHDA, CDR2 SQIVND (reference sequence). This CDR3 has 18 residues. V gave up 6 bases and J gave up 2 bases; unmatched junction bases: 15. CDR3 in amino acids: CASRLGDRGTLLNYGYTF. The DNA for the CDR3 is TGTGCCAGTAGGCTCGGGGACAGGGGAACACTCCTAAACTATGGCTACACCTTC.

This chain connects TRBV2 to TRBJ1-5; no definite D call. Trimming left V 2 bases short and J 1 base short, with 9 bases between. Germline V CDR1 and CDR2: SNHLY, FYNNEI. The CDR3 has 15 residues. DNA of the CDR3: TGTGCCAGCAGTGAACGGGTTGTGAGCAATCAGCCCCAGCATTTT. This sequence encodes CASSERVVSNQPQHF.

The rearrangement joins TRBV7-9 to TRBJ2-7; 7 bases fit TRBD1. The ends lost 4 bases at V and 2 bases at J; junction bases unmatched: 8. The CDR3 spans 15 residues. From germline, CDR1 is SEHNR and CDR2 FQNEAQ (reference sequence). The CDR3 DNA reads TGTGCCAGCAGCTACGGCCCAGGGGGTACCTACGAGCAGTACTTC. This codes for CASSYGPGGTYEQYF.

The chain uses TRBV18 and TRBJ2-5; D is unresolved. The CDR3 has 13 amino acids. The germline V gene encodes CDR1 KGHSH and CDR2 LQKENI. Between the trimmed V and J ends, which lost 4 bases and 3 bases, there was a span of 9 bases. The CDR3 DNA follows: TGTGCCAGCTCACTACACCGGGAAGAGACCCAGTACTTC. This translates into CASSLHREETQYF.

The chain has TRBV27 and TRBJ1-5; no definite D call. CDR3 length equals 15 residues. Trimming left V 5 bases short and J 2 bases short, with 13 bases between. Germline V gene sequence: CDR1 MNHEY, CDR2 SMNVEV (reference sequence). This CDR3 is CASSPPGYGNQPQHF. As DNA, the CDR3 is TGTGCCAGCAGTCCCCCGGGGTATGGCAATCAGCCCCAGCATTTT.

The chain uses TRBV6-5 and TRBJ1-2; D is possibly TRBD1 (6 bases). CDR3 length: 14 residues. CDR1 and CDR2 (germline): MNHEY, SVGAGI. V lost 5 bases to trimming and J lost 5 bases, with 15 bases between them. The CDR3 DNA reads as TGTGCCAGCAGTCTTGGCGGGGGCCTTTATGGCTACACCTTC. It specifies CASSLGGGLYGYTF.

This clone occurred once. The V call is TRBV18, the J call TRBJ2-7, with 7 bases that match TRBD1. CDR1 is KGHSH, CDR2 LQKENI, per germline. The V gene end was trimmed by 2 bases and the J gene end by 2 bases; junction bases not matched to a gene: 6. The CDR3 consists of 15 residues. CDR3 residues: CASSPSRQGAYEQYF. CDR3 DNA sequence: TGTGCCAGCTCACCATCTAGGCAGGGGGCCTACGAGCAGTACTTC.

This clone was seen more than once but under ten times. CDR3 protein: CSVGAGTGYGYTF. The CDR3 nucleotides are TGCAGCGTTGGAGCCGGGACAGGGTATGGCTACACCTTC. The J gene is TRBJ1-2, the V gene TRBV29-1; TRBD1 aligns across 9 bases. The germline CDR1 and CDR2 sequences are SQVTM and ANQGSEA. CDR3 length equals 13 residues. With V trimmed by 4 bases and J by 5 bases, 5 bases remained unmatched.